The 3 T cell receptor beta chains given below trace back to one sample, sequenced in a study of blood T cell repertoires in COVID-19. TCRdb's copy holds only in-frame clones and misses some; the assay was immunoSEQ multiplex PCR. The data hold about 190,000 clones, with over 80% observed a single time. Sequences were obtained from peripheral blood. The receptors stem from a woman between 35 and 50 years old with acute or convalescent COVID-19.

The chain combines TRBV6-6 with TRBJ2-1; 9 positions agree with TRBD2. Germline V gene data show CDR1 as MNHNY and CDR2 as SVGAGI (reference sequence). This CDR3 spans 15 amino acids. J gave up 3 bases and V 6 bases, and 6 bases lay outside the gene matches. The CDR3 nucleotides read TGTGCCAGCAGCGATAGCGGGAGTAACTACAATGAGCAGTTCTTC. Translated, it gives CASSDSGSNYNEQFF.

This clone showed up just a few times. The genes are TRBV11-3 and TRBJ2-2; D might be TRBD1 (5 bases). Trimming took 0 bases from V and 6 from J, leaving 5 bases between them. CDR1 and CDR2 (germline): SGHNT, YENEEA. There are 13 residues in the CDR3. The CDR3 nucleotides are TGTGCCAGCAGCTTAGACAGGGCCGGGGAGCTGTTTTTT. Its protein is CASSLDRAGELFF.

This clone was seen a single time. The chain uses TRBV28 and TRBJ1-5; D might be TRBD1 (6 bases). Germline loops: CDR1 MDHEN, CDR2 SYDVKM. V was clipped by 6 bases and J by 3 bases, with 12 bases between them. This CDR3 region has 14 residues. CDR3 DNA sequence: TGTGCCAGCAGGCCGCAGGGGACCAATCAGCCCCAGCATTTT. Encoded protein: CASRPQGTNQPQHF.